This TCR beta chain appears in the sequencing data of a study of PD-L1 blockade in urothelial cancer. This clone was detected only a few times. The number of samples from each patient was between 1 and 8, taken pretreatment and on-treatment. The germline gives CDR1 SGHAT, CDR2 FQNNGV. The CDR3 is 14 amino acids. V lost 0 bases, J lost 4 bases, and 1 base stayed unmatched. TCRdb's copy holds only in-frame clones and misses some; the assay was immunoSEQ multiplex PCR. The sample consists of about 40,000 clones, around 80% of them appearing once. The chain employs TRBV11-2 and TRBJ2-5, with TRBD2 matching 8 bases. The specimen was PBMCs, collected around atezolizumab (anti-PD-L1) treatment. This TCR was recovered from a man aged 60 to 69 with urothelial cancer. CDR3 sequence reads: CASSLDRGGETQYF. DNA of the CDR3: TGTGCCAGCAGCTTAGATCGGGGGGGAGAGACCCAGTACTTC.